Below are 22 T cell receptor beta chains sequenced from a single sample in a study of T cell responses to AZD1222 COVID-19 vaccine. Only in-frame clones appear in the TCRdb table, and some are missing; sequencing was by immunoSEQ multiplex PCR. This table has tens of thousands of clones, around three quarters appearing once. Sample: peripheral blood, taken on day 0 of AZD1222 vaccination. These receptors were obtained from an adult in good health.

The chain links TRBV11-3 to TRBJ1-6, with D hard to call. V shed 5 bases and J shed 8 bases, with 13 bases lying between them. The CDR3 runs 14 residues. The germline V gene encodes CDR1 SGHNT and CDR2 YENEEA. The CDR3 coding sequence is TGTGCCAGCAGCGCCAACGGACTTTATTCACCCCTCCACTTT. Amino acids: CASSANGLYSPLHF. Based on the CDR3 plus reference TRBV11-3 and TRBJ1-6, the full variable domain is EAGVVQSPRYKIIEKKQPVAFWCNPISGHNTLYWYLQNLGQGPELLIRYENEEAVDDSQLPKDRFSAERLKGVDSTLKIQPAELGDSAVYLCASSANGLYSPLHFGNGTRLTVT.

The chain combines TRBV18 with TRBJ1-6; D not resolved. The germline CDR1 and CDR2 sequences are KGHSH and LQKENI. Deletions cut 3 bases from V and 9 bases from J, with 9 bases between. CDR3 length equals 13 residues. The CDR3 bases are TGTGCCAGCTCACCGGGAGGGATTTCACCCCTCCACTTT. Protein sequence: CASSPGGISPLHF.

This clone was found once. The rearrangement uses TRBV24-1 and TRBJ2-1; D possibly corresponds to TRBD2 (5 bases). Deletions cut 6 bases from V and 4 bases from J, with 18 bases between. The CDR3 covers 16 residues. Germline V gene data show CDR1 as KGHDR and CDR2 as SFDVKD. The CDR3 here is CATSPRVGFGYNEQFF. The CDR3 DNA follows: TGTGCCACCAGTCCGCGGGTAGGGTTCGGGTACAATGAGCAGTTCTTC.

This clone has just one count. This rearrangement joins TRBV28 to TRBJ1-1; 7 nucleotides line up with TRBD1. Trimming took 6 bases from V and 2 from J; bases not matched to a gene: 15. The germline gives CDR1 MDHEN, CDR2 SYDVKM. The CDR3 runs to 17 residues. In DNA, the CDR3 is TGTGCCAGCAGCGGGGAGGGGGCGATCAGGATAAACACTGAAGCTTTCTTT. It specifies CASSGEGAIRINTEAFF.

The genes are TRBV6-5 and TRBJ1-1; D ambiguous. Germline CDR1 reads MNHEY; CDR2 reads SVGAGI. V was pared by 5 bases and J by 1 base, with 8 bases between. The CDR3 consists of 13 residues. CDR3 coding DNA: TGTGCCAGCAGTACCCAACAGAACACTGAAGCTTTCTTT. Translation gives CASSTQQNTEAFF.

This sequence joins TRBV7-2 and TRBJ2-3; D is unresolved. The CDR3 runs 14 residues. Germline CDR1 reads SGHTA; CDR2 reads FQGNSA. The germline V and J ends were trimmed by 7 bases and 0 bases, with 11 bases remaining between them. CDR3 nucleotide sequence: TGTGCCAGCACCCTCAGGAGCAGCACAGATACGCAGTATTTT. Its translation: CASTLRSSTDTQYF.

V is TRBV9 and J is TRBJ2-3; tentative D call: TRBD2 (6 bases). From germline, CDR1 is SGDLS and CDR2 YYNGEE. The V and J ends lost 0 bases and 2 bases respectively, with 10 bases between them. This CDR3 contains 15 residues. CDR3 sequence: CASSVGAGPTDTQYF. In DNA form, the CDR3 reads TGTGCCAGCAGCGTAGGTGCGGGGCCCACAGATACGCAGTATTTT.

The V call is TRBV7-2, the J call TRBJ2-1; the match to TRBD2 covers 10 bases. This CDR3 has 15 amino acids. Per germline, CDR1 SGHTA and CDR2 FQGNSA. V shed 5 bases, J shed 2 bases, and the junction held 3 bases outside the gene matches. The chain's CDR3 is CASSTGTSAYNEQFF. Written as DNA, the CDR3 is TGTGCCAGCAGCACCGGGACTAGCGCCTACAATGAGCAGTTCTTC.

This rearrangement joins TRBV6-5 to TRBJ1-4; D is possibly TRBD1 (5 bases). Trimming stripped 6 bases from V and 8 bases from J, with 19 bases between. The CDR3 is 15 residues long. Germline CDR1 and CDR2: MNHEY and SVGAGI. CDR3: CASRRAGDGHEKLFF. In DNA, the CDR3 is TGTGCCAGCAGGCGGGCCGGGGACGGTCACGAAAAACTGTTTTTT.

The V call is TRBV18, the J call TRBJ1-1; D remains unclear. V lost 3 bases and J lost 4, with 6 bases in between. CDR3 length: 12 amino acids. CDR1 and CDR2 from the germline V gene are KGHSH and LQKENI. The CDR3 reads CASSPGVTEAFF. As DNA, the CDR3 is TGTGCCAGCTCACCGGGAGTCACTGAAGCTTTCTTT.

The rearrangement uses TRBV6-9 and TRBJ1-2; maybe TRBD1 (5 bases). V was pared by 6 bases and J by 2 bases, with 13 bases between. Germline assignment: CDR1 MNHGY and CDR2 SVAAGI. This CDR3 contains 14 residues. The CDR3, as DNA: TGTGCCAGCAGCCGCAGGGACCTAAACTATGGCTACACCTTC. This codes for CASSRRDLNYGYTF.

This chain connects TRBV6-1 to TRBJ1-5; tentative D call: TRBD1 (6 bases). V dropped 1 base and J dropped 11 bases, with 27 bases sitting between them. CDR3 size: 18 residues. Germline CDR1 MNHNS, CDR2 SASEGT. DNA of the CDR3: TGTGCCAGCAGTGAAGATTTCGGGGGGCCGTTTAACCCTCTAGCCCAGCATTTT. This sequence encodes CASSEDFGGPFNPLAQHF.

The chain combines TRBV6-5 with TRBJ1-1, with TRBD1 identical over 7 bases. Germline CDR1 and CDR2: MNHEY and SVGAGI. CDR3 length: 16 residues. Trimming removed 2 bases from V and 5 bases from J; junction bases left unmatched: 11. The CDR3 protein is CASSYRVSGGVTEAFF. DNA of the CDR3: TGTGCCAGCAGTTACCGGGTTTCAGGGGGTGTTACTGAAGCTTTCTTT.

This clone was picked up one time. The chain employs TRBV6-5 and TRBJ1-2, with 8 bases that match TRBD1. CDR1 and CDR2 from the germline V gene are MNHEY and SVGAGI. The CDR3 spans 13 residues. Germline trimming cut 5 bases from V and 4 bases from J; bases unmatched to any gene: 3. The CDR3 region is CASSPDRGYGYTF. As DNA, the CDR3 is TGTGCCAGCAGTCCTGACAGGGGCTATGGCTACACCTTC.

The chain is built from TRBV4-3 and TRBJ2-5; the D call may be TRBD1 or TRBD2 (6 bases each). Germline-derived CDR1 and CDR2 are LGHNA and YSLEER. There are 16 residues in the CDR3. Deletions cut 4 bases from V and 1 base from J, with 16 bases between. In DNA form, the CDR3 reads TGCGCCAGCAGCCCGAGGGGGTACGGGGGCCAAGAGACCCAGTACTTC. Translated, it gives CASSPRGYGGQETQYF.

CDR3 region: CASSQDGPGSPLHF. The DNA for the CDR3 is TGTGCCAGCAGCCAAGATGGTCCGGGTTCACCCCTCCACTTT. V and J are TRBV3-1 (or the pseudogene TRBV3-2) and TRBJ1-6; D call uncertain. V lost 0 bases and J 9 bases, leaving 9 bases between the germline ends. CDR3 length equals 14 residues. The germline gives CDR1 LGHDT, CDR2 YNNKEL (reference sequence).

A few counts support this clone. The chain employs TRBV2 and TRBJ2-5; D call uncertain. The V gene's germline CDR1 is SNHLY and CDR2 FYNNEI. V was cut by 3 bases and J by 1 base, with 9 bases left in between. This CDR3 is built from 14 residues. CDR3 bases: TGTGCCAGCAGTGAGGCGCAGCTCCAAGAGACCCAGTACTTC. This gives the protein CASSEAQLQETQYF.

The chain carries TRBV12-3 or TRBV12-4 and TRBJ1-1, with D maybe TRBD1 (6 bases). The CDR3 consists of 13 residues. With 5 bases removed from V and 8 bases from J, the gap between germline ends came to 15 bases. Written as DNA, the CDR3 is TGTGCCAGCAGTGTGGGACAATCTTCCGAAGCTTTCTTT. Translating it yields CASSVGQSSEAFF.

The V and J genes are TRBV5-4 and TRBJ1-2; D might be TRBD1 (5 bases). This CDR3 region has 14 residues. Looked up from germline, CDR1 is SGHNT and CDR2 is YYREEE (reference sequence). The ends were cut back, 2 bases at V and 2 bases at J, with 10 bases in the middle. The CDR3 here is CASSFEGRNYGYTF. Here the CDR3 DNA reads TGTGCCAGCAGCTTTGAGGGGAGGAACTATGGCTACACCTTC.

The chain recombines TRBV9 with TRBJ2-7; the match to TRBD1 covers 9 bases. Unmatched junction bases numbered 8, after V lost 2 bases and J lost 5 bases. The CDR3 has 15 amino acids. Germline V CDR1 and CDR2: SGDLS, YYNGEE. The CDR3 sequence is CASSVRGDREDEQYF. DNA of the CDR3: TGTGCCAGCAGCGTCCGTGGGGACAGGGAGGACGAGCAGTACTTC.

V gene TRBV18 combines with J gene TRBJ1-3, with D maybe TRBD1 (5 bases). Per germline, CDR1 KGHSH and CDR2 LQKENI. Trimming cost V 1 base and J 3 bases, with 10 bases left between them. This CDR3 region has 15 residues. In DNA, the CDR3 is TGTGCCAGCTCACCACAAGCAGACAGTGGAAACACCATATATTTT. It is translated as CASSPQADSGNTIYF.

This clone was recorded once. The chain joins TRBV3-1 (or the pseudogene TRBV3-2) to TRBJ1-4; D ambiguous. Per germline, CDR1 LGHDT and CDR2 YNNKEL (reference sequence). Trimming stripped 1 base from V and 6 bases from J, with 3 bases between. The CDR3 is 12 amino acids. The CDR3 nucleotides read TGTGCCAGCAGCCAAGCGGATGAAAAACTGTTTTTT. This codes for CASSQADEKLFF.